A single sample gave rise to the 14 T cell receptor beta chains below, sequenced in a study of cytomegalovirus exposure and HLA in healthy donors. Primers included in the PCR were 60 Vbeta and 13 Jbeta primers. Produced via immunoSEQ multiplex PCR; TCRdb's table is partial and in-frame only. In the table there are 150,000 to 200,000 clones, 75% to 90% of which are singletons. The sequencing sample was made of PBMCs. The origin of the receptors is a male donor in good health and CMV-seronegative.

The chain has TRBV5-4 and TRBJ2-5, with 9 positions matching TRBD1. TRBJ2-7 explains the end of the DNA better; the J call may be wrong. The V gene's germline CDR1 is SGHNT and CDR2 YYREEE (reference sequence). The CDR3 totals 15 residues. CDR3 nucleotides: TGTGCCAGCAGCAGTGCGGGACAGGGCTCCTACGAGCAGTACTTC. Translated: CASSSAGQGSYEQYF.

The chain employs TRBV11-2 and TRBJ1-1; D ambiguous. The V end lost 2 bases, the J end lost 6 bases, and 10 bases lay between the germline ends. The germline V gene encodes CDR1 SGHAT and CDR2 FQNNGV. The CDR3 covers 13 residues. The DNA of the CDR3 is TGTGCCAGCAGCTTATCGGGTCGGGCTGAAGCTTTCTTT. This gives the protein CASSLSGRAEAFF.

This clone was seen a single time. This chain links TRBV6-5 with TRBJ1-3; 7 bases agree with TRBD1. Germline CDR1 and CDR2: MNHEY and SVGAGI. Trimming at V came to 4 bases and at J to 2 bases, leaving 5 bases not matched to a gene. The length of the CDR3 is 15 residues. CDR3 coding DNA: TGTGCCAGCAGTTCAGTGCAGGGGGCTGGAAACACCATATATTTT. It specifies CASSSVQGAGNTIYF.

This sequence joins TRBV19 and TRBJ1-3, with 7 bases matching TRBD1. J was trimmed by 0 bases and V by 5 bases; bases with no gene match: 7. This CDR3 is 16 amino acids long. Germline V gives CDR1 LNHDA, CDR2 SQIVND (reference sequence). CDR3 nucleotides: TGTGCCAGTAGTTCTGGGACAGTCCACTCTGGAAACACCATATATTTT. Translating gives CASSSGTVHSGNTIYF.

This sequence joins TRBV29-1 and TRBJ1-2; TRBD1 matches at 10 bases. Trimming took 7 bases from V and 7 from J; bases not matched to a gene: 9. The germline V gene encodes CDR1 SQVTM and CDR2 ANQGSEA. The CDR3 length is 13 residues. The CDR3 DNA reads TGCAGCGGAGGAAGACAGGGGGCGGGTGGCTACACCTTC. This sequence encodes CSGGRQGAGGYTF.

The genes are TRBV5-1 and TRBJ1-2; TRBD1 matches 8 bases. CDR3 length: 15 amino acids. Germline values: CDR1 SGHRS, CDR2 YFSETQ. V gave up 2 bases and J gave up 8 bases; unmatched junction bases: 11. CDR3 amino acids: CASSLNAGTGKGYTF. CDR3 nucleotide sequence: TGCGCCAGCAGCTTAAACGCCGGGACAGGTAAAGGCTACACCTTC.

The chain links TRBV5-1 to TRBJ1-2; tentatively, D is TRBD1 (5 bases). From germline, CDR1 is SGHRS and CDR2 YFSETQ. The CDR3 is 14 residues long. V lost 0 bases and J 8 bases, leaving 14 bases between the germline ends. The CDR3 loop is CASSLAGTVFGYTF. The CDR3 DNA follows: TGCGCCAGCAGCTTGGCAGGGACTGTATTCGGCTACACCTTC.

The chain is built from TRBV2 and TRBJ2-7, with TRBD1 identical over 10 bases. After removal of 7 bases from V and 3 bases from J, the junction contained 6 bases not matched to a gene. The CDR3 loop spans 14 amino acids. The germline CDR1 and CDR2 sequences are SNHLY and FYNNEI. DNA of the CDR3: TGTGCCAGCACTCGGGACAGGGGTAACTACGAGCAGTACTTC. It yields the protein CASTRDRGNYEQYF.

The J gene is TRBJ1-5, the V gene TRBV15, with 7 bases lining up with TRBD1. The V gene end was trimmed by 0 bases and the J gene end by 2 bases; junction bases not matched to a gene: 4. CDR1 is LNHNV and CDR2 is YYDKDF in the germline V gene (reference sequence). The CDR3 consists of 16 residues. The CDR3 here is CATSRDTGQGNQPQHF. DNA for the CDR3: TGTGCCACCAGCAGAGATACTGGACAGGGCAATCAGCCCCAGCATTTT.

This sequence joins TRBV6-5 and TRBJ2-1, with a possible D match to TRBD1 (5 bases). The CDR3 loop spans 14 amino acids. The V and J ends lost 6 bases and 7 bases respectively, with 16 bases between them. Germline CDR1 and CDR2: MNHEY and SVGAGI. The CDR3 DNA reads as TGTGCCAGCAGACTGGACAATACTTTAAATGAGCAGTTCTTC. Protein sequence: CASRLDNTLNEQFF.

The V call is TRBV5-4, the J call TRBJ2-6, with D possibly TRBD2 on 5 matching bases. This CDR3 comprises 15 residues. V lost 10 bases and J 1 base, leaving 15 bases between the germline ends. The germline V gene has CDR1 SGHNT and CDR2 YYREEE (reference sequence). CDR3 region: CASVVWESGANVLTF. Here the CDR3 DNA reads TGTGCCTCGGTAGTTTGGGAGTCTGGGGCCAACGTCCTGACTTTC. The full variable domain, rest sourced from reference TRBV5-4 and TRBJ2-6, is ETGVTQSPTHLIKTRGQQVTLRCSSQSGHNTVSWYQQALGQGPQFIFQYYREEENGRGNFPPRFSGLQFPNYSSELNVNALELDDSALYLCASVVWESGANVLTFGAGSRLTVL.

The chain uses TRBV6-5 and TRBJ1-2; D not certain. The CDR3 is made up of 13 amino acids. Looked up from germline, CDR1 is MNHEY and CDR2 is SVGAGI. The V end lost 5 bases, the J end lost 4 bases, and 11 bases lay between the germline ends. This chain's CDR3 is CASSPRPGYGYTF. The CDR3 DNA sequence: TGTGCCAGCAGTCCCCGACCGGGCTATGGCTACACCTTC.

V and J are TRBV11-3 and TRBJ2-1; 8 nucleotides match TRBD2. Germline V gene sequence: CDR1 SGHNT, CDR2 YENEEA. This CDR3 is 15 amino acids long. Losses at the gene ends were 3 bases for V and 0 bases for J; bases not matched to a gene: 1. The CDR3 here is CASSFLAGSYNEQFF. DNA for the CDR3: TGTGCCAGCAGCTTCCTAGCGGGCTCCTACAATGAGCAGTTCTTC.

V usage is TRBV6-1 and J usage is TRBJ1-5, with unresolved D. Germline V gives CDR1 MNHNS, CDR2 SASEGT. The CDR3 is made up of 13 amino acids. Trimming removed 0 bases at V and 10 bases at J, with 10 bases between. The CDR3 region is CASSEARVGPQHF. CDR3 nucleotides: TGTGCCAGCAGTGAAGCTAGAGTTGGTCCCCAGCATTTT.